These 29 T cell receptor beta chains originate from one sample sequenced in a study of T cell repertoires in cytomegalovirus infection. Using its own MiXCR run on the reads, TCRdb lists one record per CDR3 protein. The table lists around 490,000 distinct CDR3 sequences, around 27% of them singletons. Specimen: PBMCs. All receptors derive from a human donor in good health (CMV status not recorded). Some clones in this sample may be carry-over from other donors' samples.

This clonotype showed up just a few times. This chain uses TRBV6-1 with TRBJ2-1, with unresolved D. Germline values: CDR1 MNHNS, CDR2 SASEGT. Trimming shortened V by 5 bases and J by 6 bases, and 14 bases separated the two germline ends. This CDR3 is 14 amino acids long. The CDR3 sequence: CASSPLIPRNEQFF. The CDR3 DNA follows: TGTGCCAGCAGTCCTCTTATCCCTCGCAATGAGCAGTTCTTC.

CDR3 in DNA: TGTGCCAGCAGTTTATATAGCGGGAGTGCCGGGGAGCTGTTTTTT. Protein: CASSLYSGSAGELFF. V gene TRBV27 combines with J gene TRBJ2-2; 9 bases are shared with TRBD2. The CDR3 length is 15 residues. Germline assignment: CDR1 MNHEY and CDR2 SMNVEV (reference sequence). The ends lost 1 base at V and 6 bases at J; junction bases unmatched: 3.

In this sample, this clonotype turned up many times. An end of the junction does not agree with germline; a read error may underlie this. This rearrangement joins TRBV6-1 to TRBJ1-2; possible D gene TRBD1, 5 bases. Germline V gene data show CDR1 as MNHNS and CDR2 as SASEGT. The CDR3 length is 9 residues. The CDR3 is CASSPGTVF. The CDR3, as DNA: TGTGCCAGCAGTCCAGGGACTGTCTTC.

This clonotype was observed a few times. J is TRBJ2-1 and V is TRBV14, with D perhaps matching TRBD2 (6 bases). Germline assignment: CDR1 SGHDN and CDR2 FVKESK. This CDR3 region has 15 residues. With 3 bases removed from V and 5 bases from J, the gap between germline ends came to 14 bases. The CDR3 DNA is TGTGCCAGCAGCCATTATGCGGGGCGACACAATGAGCAGTTCTTC. Translation: CASSHYAGRHNEQFF.

This sequence joins TRBV20-1 and TRBJ2-3, with 12 bases lining up with TRBD2. The V segment lost 4 bases and the J segment 3 bases; nucleotides outside the gene matches: 5. Germline CDR1 reads DFQATT; CDR2 reads SNEGSKA (reference sequence). The CDR3 sequence is 15 residues long. The CDR3 DNA reads as TGCAGTGCTATCCGGACTAGCGGGATAACAGATACGCAGTATTTT. Translated, it gives CSAIRTSGITDTQYF.

V usage is TRBV7-8 and J usage is TRBJ2-2; either TRBD1 or TRBD2 may supply D (7 bases each). The germline V and J ends were trimmed by 5 bases and 0 bases, with 13 bases remaining between them. In germline, CDR1 is SGHVS, CDR2 FQNEAQ. CDR3 size: 16 residues. DNA of the CDR3: TGTGCCAGCAGCCCCCAGGGGGGGACGAACACCGGGGAGCTGTTTTTT. Translated: CASSPQGGTNTGELFF.

This clonotype was counted only a few times. This rearrangement joins TRBV28 to TRBJ1-2; no firm D call. The CDR3 runs to 14 residues. CDR1 is MDHEN, CDR2 SYDVKM, per germline. Trimming left V 4 bases short and J 8 bases short, with 17 bases between. In nucleotides, the CDR3 is TGTGCCAGCAGTTCGGACGGTCTCATACTAGGCTACACCTTC. Residues: CASSSDGLILGYTF.

This rearrangement joins TRBV12-3 or TRBV12-4 to TRBJ1-3, with D maybe TRBD1 (5 bases). Trimming left V 4 bases short and J 9 bases short, with 16 bases between. CDR3 length equals 14 residues. CDR3 DNA: TGTGCCAGCAGTTCGGGACTAGCCGGGGGCACCATATATTTT. Its translation is CASSSGLAGGTIYF.

This clonotype was seen only a few times. This chain links TRBV18 with TRBJ1-1; D is undetermined. Germline CDR1 and CDR2: KGHSH and LQKENI. The CDR3 sequence is 14 residues long. Trimming left V 1 base short and J 2 bases short, with 8 bases between. The CDR3 protein is CASSPQDINTEAFF. The CDR3 DNA reads TGTGCCAGCTCACCACAAGACATCAACACTGAAGCTTTCTTT.

CDR3 region: CASTQIQGADQPQHF. CDR3 DNA: TGTGCCAGCACCCAAATACAGGGGGCGGATCAGCCCCAGCATTTT. The chain joins TRBV6-2 or TRBV6-3 to TRBJ1-5; TRBD1 aligns across 9 bases. Trimming at V came to 7 bases and at J to 5 bases, leaving 9 bases not matched to a gene. In germline, CDR1 is MNHEY, CDR2 SVGEGT. The CDR3 consists of 15 residues.

The V gene is TRBV7-8, the J gene TRBJ2-7; D possibly corresponds to TRBD2 (5 bases). This CDR3 is 16 amino acids long. V lost 5 bases and J lost 6, with 23 bases in between. Germline V lookup: CDR1 SGHVS, CDR2 FQNEAQ. Here the CDR3 DNA reads TGTGCCAGCAGCCCCGGAAGATTTGAGCGGATTGTCGAGCAGTACTTC. Its protein is CASSPGRFERIVEQYF.

The chain couples TRBV5-5 to TRBJ2-7, with TRBD2 matching 11 bases. Germline loops: CDR1 SGHKS, CDR2 YYEKEE (reference sequence). This CDR3 spans 16 amino acids. Trimming took 1 base from V and 4 from J; bases not matched to a gene: 7. DNA for the CDR3: TGTGCCAGCAGCTTGTGGTTGGTAGCGGGAGGGTACGAGCAGTACGTC. Its protein product is CASSLWLVAGGYEQYV.

This clonotype has only a few counts. J is TRBJ2-3 and V is TRBV6-2 or TRBV6-3; TRBD2 is a possible D gene (5 bases). Germline V lookup: CDR1 MNHEY, CDR2 SVGEGT. V was trimmed by 7 bases and J by 2 bases, leaving 16 bases between them. This CDR3 region has 15 residues. The CDR3 protein is CASKDPRGITDTQYF. The CDR3 DNA follows: TGTGCCAGCAAGGATCCCAGAGGGATCACAGATACGCAGTATTTT.

This chain links TRBV19 with TRBJ1-6, with 8 bases identical to TRBD1. Germline lookup yields CDR1 LNHDA and CDR2 SQIVND (reference sequence). The CDR3 runs to 13 residues. V was pared by 10 bases and J by 7 bases, with 6 bases of the junction left unmatched. For the CDR3, the DNA is TGTGCCACCCAGGGGGCGTACAATTCACCCCTCCACTTT. Protein sequence: CATQGAYNSPLHF.

This clonotype was found a few times. The chain carries TRBV7-9 and TRBJ2-4; D remains ambiguous. The CDR3 is 13 residues long. Germline V gene data show CDR1 as SEHNR and CDR2 as FQNEAQ (reference sequence). The ends were cut back, 4 bases at V and 8 bases at J, with 12 bases in the middle. The CDR3 DNA sequence: TGTGCCAGCAGCTCCATCTCAGTGGACATTCAGTACTTC. Amino acid sequence: CASSSISVDIQYF.

The V call is TRBV15, the J call TRBJ2-7; possible D gene TRBD2, 5 bases. There are 13 residues in the CDR3. Germline CDR1 and CDR2: LNHNV and YYDKDF (reference sequence). V lost 5 bases and J 4 bases, leaving 12 bases between the germline ends. The CDR3 is CATSSWTGYEQYF. The CDR3 DNA reads TGTGCCACCAGCTCCTGGACTGGTTACGAGCAGTACTTC.

The chain has TRBV10-3 and TRBJ2-1; TRBD2 might be the D (6 bases). This CDR3 is 14 amino acids long. V shed 6 bases and J shed 4 bases, with 13 bases lying between them. Germline CDR1 and CDR2: ENHRY and SYGVKD. CDR3 DNA sequence: TGTGCCATCAGCGCAGGGCTAGCGTACAATGAGCAGTTCTTC. It encodes CAISAGLAYNEQFF.

V and J are TRBV4-1 and TRBJ2-1; D is undetermined. The CDR3 consists of 15 residues. CDR1 and CDR2 from the germline V gene are MGHRA and YSYEKL. V lost 4 bases and J lost 1, with 11 bases in between. As DNA, the CDR3 is TGCGCCAGCAGCCTAAGACAAGAGTCCTACAATGAGCAGTTCTTC. This encodes CASSLRQESYNEQFF.

This clonotype appeared many times. This chain connects TRBV7-2 to TRBJ1-2; TRBD1 matches at 12 bases. Germline assignment: CDR1 SGHTA and CDR2 FQGNSA. This CDR3 is 17 amino acids long. V shed 5 bases, J shed 3 bases, and the junction held 10 bases outside the gene matches. CDR3 loop: CASSPKPGTGGYYGYTF. In DNA, the CDR3 is TGTGCCAGCAGCCCAAAACCCGGGACAGGGGGCTACTATGGCTACACCTTC.

This clonotype has a count of ten or more. The V gene is TRBV7-2, the J gene TRBJ2-5; D ambiguous. V was clipped by 5 bases and J by 3 bases, with 4 bases between them. Looked up from germline, CDR1 is SGHTA and CDR2 is FQGNSA. This CDR3 spans 11 amino acids. CDR3 in amino acids: CASSGEETQYF. CDR3 in DNA: TGTGCCAGCAGCGGAGAAGAGACCCAGTACTTC.

This sequence joins TRBV11-2 and TRBJ1-6; D ambiguous. The germline gives CDR1 SGHAT, CDR2 FQNNGV. CDR3 length: 15 amino acids. Between the trimmed V and J ends, which lost 0 bases and 7 bases, there was a span of 10 bases. CDR3 in DNA: TGTGCCAGCAGCTTAGATCTTGCGGGGAATTCACCCCTCCACTTT. Translating it yields CASSLDLAGNSPLHF.

J is TRBJ2-1 and V is TRBV7-2; D might be TRBD1 or TRBD2, each matching 6 bases. The germline V gene encodes CDR1 SGHTA and CDR2 FQGNSA. Trimming took off 5 bases at V and 2 bases at J, with 22 bases between the two ends. The CDR3 is 18 amino acids. The CDR3 nucleotides read TGTGCCAGCAGCCCTGCGGTCTTCGGGGGACACCCCTACAATGAGCAGTTCTTC. Its protein product is CASSPAVFGGHPYNEQFF.

The chain uses TRBV10-3 and TRBJ2-7; D ambiguous. The CDR3 covers 14 residues. The V end was cut by 0 bases, the J end by 3 bases, with 9 bases between. The germline CDR1 and CDR2 sequences are ENHRY and SYGVKD. The CDR3 region has the DNA TGTGCCATCAGTGAGTCGTATCGCCGCTACGAGCAGTACTTC. It is translated as CAISESYRRYEQYF.

The chain uses TRBV7-9 and TRBJ2-3; no clear D gene. This CDR3 contains 15 residues. Deletions cut 0 bases from V and 2 bases from J, with 9 bases between. CDR1 and CDR2 (germline): SEHNR, FQNEAQ (reference sequence). In nucleotides, the CDR3 is TGTGCCAGCAGCTTAGCGCAGAAGCCCACAGATACGCAGTATTTT. Its protein is CASSLAQKPTDTQYF. The whole variable domain, remainder taken from reference TRBV7-9 and TRBJ2-3, is DTGVSQNPRHKITKRGQNVTFRCDPISEHNRLYWYRQTLGQGPEFLTYFQNEAQLEKSRLLSDRFSAERPKGSFSTLEIQRTEQGDSAMYLCASSLAQKPTDTQYFGPGTRLTVL.

V and J are TRBV5-6 and TRBJ2-1; TRBD1 matches at 8 bases. The J segment lost 0 bases and the V segment lost 1 base, leaving 6 bases of the junction unmatched. The CDR3 covers 17 residues. Germline CDR1 and CDR2: SGHDT and YYEEEE. CDR3 DNA sequence: TGTGCCAGCAGCTTGACAGGGGGGATAAGCTCCTACAATGAGCAGTTCTTC. This codes for CASSLTGGISSYNEQFF.

The chain couples TRBV7-2 to TRBJ1-5, with D hard to call. V gave up 4 bases and J gave up 5 bases, with 6 bases separating them. This CDR3 has 12 amino acids. Germline CDR1 is SGHTA and CDR2 is FQGNSA. For the CDR3, the DNA is TGTGCCAGCAGCTGGGCCCATCAGCCCCAGCATTTT. This translates into CASSWAHQPQHF.

The chain employs TRBV12-3 or TRBV12-4 and TRBJ1-5; the D gene is possibly TRBD1 (5 bases). V gave up 2 bases and J gave up 4 bases, with 12 bases separating them. The length of the CDR3 is 15 residues. CDR3 amino acids: CASSLSGMGNQPQHF. The CDR3 DNA is TGTGCCAGCAGTTTATCAGGGATGGGTAATCAGCCCCAGCATTTT.

There are a few counts of this clonotype. The J gene is TRBJ2-1, the V gene TRBV7-8, with D possibly TRBD1 on 6 matching bases. The germline V gene encodes CDR1 SGHVS and CDR2 FQNEAQ. The CDR3 is made up of 15 amino acids. The V and J ends lost 2 bases and 5 bases respectively, with 13 bases between them. CDR3 residues: CASSLTGRGHNEQFF. The CDR3, as DNA: TGTGCCAGCAGCTTAACGGGCAGGGGACACAATGAGCAGTTCTTC.

CDR3 DNA sequence: TGTGCCAGTAAGAGCCGGACCCGAGAAACCAATGGCTACACCTTC. Protein product: CASKSRTRETNGYTF. This chain uses TRBV19 with TRBJ1-2; D is ambiguous. The CDR3 runs to 15 residues. V shed 7 bases and J shed 6 bases, with 21 bases lying between them. The germline V gene encodes CDR1 LNHDA and CDR2 SQIVND (reference sequence).